In this sample, the clone carrying this T cell receptor beta chain turned up once. Its antigen remains unknown. This entry belongs to a study of OX40 agonist ivuxolimab in advanced cancers. The study's findings and limits: Antigens targeted by the expanded peripheral T cells were not determined. Relative to CD4+ cells, CD8+ T cells on average had more expanded clones.

This CDR3 comprises 14 residues. V dropped 0 bases and J dropped 6 bases, with 9 bases sitting between them. Germline CDR1 is SGHNT and CDR2 is YYREEE (reference sequence). The repertoire was sequenced with immunoSEQ multiplex PCR; TCRdb's copy has only in-frame clones and lacks some. Found here are 60,000 to 85,000 clones, about 87% of them singletons; the top ten hold just under 7%. This TCR derives from an adult with an advanced solid tumor such as melanoma, head and neck, liver or kidney cancer. The J gene is TRBJ2-2, the V gene TRBV5-4; D is unclear. The specimen comprised CD4+ or CD8+ T cells sorted from blood, sampled in a trial of the OX40 agonist ivuxolimab. DNA of the CDR3: TGTGCCAGCAGCTTGGACGGTGGGGCCGGGGAGCTGTTTTTT. Protein sequence: CASSLDGGAGELFF. The whole variable domain, remainder taken from reference TRBV5-4 and TRBJ2-2, is ETGVTQSPTHLIKTRGQQVTLRCSSQSGHNTVSWYQQALGQGPQFIFQYYREEENGRGNFPPRFSGLQFPNYSSELNVNALELDDSALYLCASSLDGGAGELFFGEGSRLTVL.